Sequencing of this TCR beta chain was carried out in a study of cytomegalovirus exposure and HLA in healthy donors. Trimming left V 7 bases short and J 1 base short, with 8 bases between. CDR1 MNHNY and CDR2 SVGAGI come from the germline V gene (reference sequence). This CDR3 is 13 amino acids long. It was with 60 Vbeta and 13 Jbeta primers that the PCR ran. The table came from immunoSEQ multiplex PCR; TCRdb's copy has only in-frame clones and leaves some out. The table includes fewer than 250,000 clones, about 88% detected once. Sequenced sample: PBMCs. The chain joins TRBV6-6 to TRBJ1-5; maybe TRBD1 (6 bases). The receptor was isolated from a woman in her late teens or twenties in good health and CMV-seronegative. CDR3 bases: TGTGCCAGCACACAGGGAAGCAATCAGCCCCAGCATTTT. This codes for CASTQGSNQPQHF.